A selection of T cell receptor beta chains follows, all from one sample in a study of OX40 agonist ivuxolimab in advanced cancers. Data came from immunoSEQ multiplex PCR; TCRdb stores just in-frame clones and leaves some out. The profile shows 45,000 to 65,000 clones, about 91% of them singletons. The sequenced sample was CD4+ or CD8+ T cells sorted from blood, obtained in a trial of the OX40 agonist ivuxolimab. These receptors all come from an adult with an advanced solid tumor such as melanoma, head and neck, liver or kidney cancer. Each CDR3 is given with its conserved first and last residue.

cdr3_length v_call cdr3_aa
14 TRBV4-1 CASSQVGTVYEQYF
10 TRBV29-1 CSVAWGEQFF
16 TRBV11-2 CASSDRLAEWSGELFF
14 TRBV27 CASSPSWSSYEQYF
15 TRBV7-9 CASSLFTGSNQPQHF
16 TRBV6-1 CASSERVVAGVNEQFF
13 TRBV28 CATLQSWNTEAFF
14 TRBV5-6 CASSTGTSSYEQYF
15 TRBV6-1 CASSEVTAIGSPLHF
13 TRBV15 CATSRDQGGEQYF
14 TRBV18 CASSPPGLPEELFF
15 TRBV6-5 CASSYSVVGANVLTF
12 TRBV30 CAWRGVSYEQYF
14 TRBV19 CASSIGPVSYEQYF
11 TRBV7-3 CASSSGSEQFF
18 TRBV2 CASSGSAESASSNTEAFF
18 TRBV14 CASSQEAWDRGANNEQFF
12 TRBV30 CAWTGALFEAFF
14 TRBV28 CASSLSGDRYEQYF
15 TRBV7-8 CASSSGEFRLDEQFF
14 TRBV4-3 CASSQDAGFGPQHF
20 TRBV29-1 CSVYDRDSQWVPSGANVLTF
16 TRBV11-2 CASSLFSTSGYNEQFF
14 TRBV7-2 CASSLETGQTEAFF
13 TRBV27 CASSLFRGTEAFF
14 TRBV11-2 CASSLRDLKTEAFF
14 TRBV6-1 CASSEGGFQETQYF
12 TRBV7-9 CASSLLVDEQYF
17 TRBV10-3 CAISEGGKLTNLYGYTF
15 TRBV19 CASSLAGGLPDTQYF
14 TRBV18 CASSPLAGDDEQFF
16 TRBV7-3 CASSLSPASIWETQYF
14 TRBV5-5 CASYYSGDNNEQFF
16 TRBV9 CASSSGQGAVNTEAFF
14 TRBV11-2 CASSLLAGGREQFF
15 TRBV7-9 CASSSQGYSNQPQHF
15 TRBV13 CASSLSKGPGTEAFF
11 TRBV19 CASSFGTEAFF
15 TRBV11-2 CASSLDRQSTDTQYF
17 TRBV11-1 CASSSSSLAGATDTQYF
15 TRBV30 CAWSLLDYLQETQYF
17 TRBV9 CASSDPPGTGVATEAFF
13 TRBV11-3 CASSSGYQETQYF
14 TRBV10-3 CAISGAGGNTEAFF
14 TRBV7-9 CASSPPTGQETQYF
12 TRBV7-8 CASSLVRAALHF
16 TRBV19 CASSMAQVVSNQPQHF
13 TRBV27 CASSWTGSYEQYF
16 TRBV14 CASSQERGLLNTEAFF
16 TRBV4-1 CASSQDGGRFVYEQYF
16 TRBV14 CASSTTIRGSTYEQYF
15 TRBV30 CAWSMGEGAWETQYF
14 TRBV7-9 CASSLAGGVREQYF
16 TRBV10-3 CAISDEAGVNTGELFF
14 TRBV27 CASSFGSPNYGYTF
19 TRBV2 CASSEARSRGLANTGELFF
16 TRBV4-1 CASSQNPGLTNQPQHF